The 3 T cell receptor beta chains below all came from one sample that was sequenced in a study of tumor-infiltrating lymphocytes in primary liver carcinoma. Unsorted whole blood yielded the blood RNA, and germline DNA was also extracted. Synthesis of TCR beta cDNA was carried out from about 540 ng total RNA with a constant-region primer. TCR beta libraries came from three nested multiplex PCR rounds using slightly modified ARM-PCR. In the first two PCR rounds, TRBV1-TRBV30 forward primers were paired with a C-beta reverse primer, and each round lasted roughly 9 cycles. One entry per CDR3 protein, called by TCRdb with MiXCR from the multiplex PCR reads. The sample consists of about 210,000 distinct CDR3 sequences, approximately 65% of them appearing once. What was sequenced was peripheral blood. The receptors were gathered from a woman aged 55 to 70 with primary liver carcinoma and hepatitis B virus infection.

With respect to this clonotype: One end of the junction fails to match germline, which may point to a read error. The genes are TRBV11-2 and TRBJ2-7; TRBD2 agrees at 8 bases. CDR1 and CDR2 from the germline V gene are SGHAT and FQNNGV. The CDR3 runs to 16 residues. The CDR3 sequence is CVSSFQGGRPFYEQYF. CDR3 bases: TGTGTCAGCAGCTTTCAGGGCGGGAGGCCCTTCTACGAGCAGTACTTC.

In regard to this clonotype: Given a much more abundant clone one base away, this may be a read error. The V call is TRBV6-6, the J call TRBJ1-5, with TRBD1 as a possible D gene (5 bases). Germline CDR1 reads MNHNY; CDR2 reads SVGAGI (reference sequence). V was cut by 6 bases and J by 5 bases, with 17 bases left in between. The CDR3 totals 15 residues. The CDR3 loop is CASSPARDPDQPQHF. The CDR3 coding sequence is TGTGCCAGCAGCCCTGCGCGGGACCCCGATCAGCCCCAGCATTTT.

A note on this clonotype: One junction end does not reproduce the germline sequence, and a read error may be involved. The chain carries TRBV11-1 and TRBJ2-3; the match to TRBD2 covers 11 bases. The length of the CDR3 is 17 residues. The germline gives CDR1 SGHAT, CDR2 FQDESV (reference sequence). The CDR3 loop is CASSLARTSGSTDTRYF. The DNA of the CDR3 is TGTGCCAGCAGCTTAGCTCGGACTAGCGGGTCCACAGATACGCGGTATTTT.